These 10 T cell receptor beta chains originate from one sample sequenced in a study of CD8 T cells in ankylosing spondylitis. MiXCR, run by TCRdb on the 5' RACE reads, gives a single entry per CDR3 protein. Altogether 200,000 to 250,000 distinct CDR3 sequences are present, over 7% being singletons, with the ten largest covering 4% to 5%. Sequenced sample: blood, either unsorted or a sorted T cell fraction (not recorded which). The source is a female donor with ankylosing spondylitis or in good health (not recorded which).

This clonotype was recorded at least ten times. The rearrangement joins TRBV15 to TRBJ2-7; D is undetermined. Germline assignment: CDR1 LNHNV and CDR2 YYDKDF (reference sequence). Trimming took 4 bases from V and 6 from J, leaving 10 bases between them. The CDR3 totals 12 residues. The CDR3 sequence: CATSTASGEQYF. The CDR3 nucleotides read TGTGCCACCAGCACTGCCTCGGGCGAGCAGTACTTC.

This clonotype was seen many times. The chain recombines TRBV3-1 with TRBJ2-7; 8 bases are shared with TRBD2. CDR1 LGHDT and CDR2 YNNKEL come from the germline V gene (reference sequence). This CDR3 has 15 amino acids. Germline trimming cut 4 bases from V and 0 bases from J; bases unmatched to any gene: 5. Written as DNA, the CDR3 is TGTGCCAGCAGCCTAGTAACTAGCGGCTCCTACGAGCAGTACTTC. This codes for CASSLVTSGSYEQYF.

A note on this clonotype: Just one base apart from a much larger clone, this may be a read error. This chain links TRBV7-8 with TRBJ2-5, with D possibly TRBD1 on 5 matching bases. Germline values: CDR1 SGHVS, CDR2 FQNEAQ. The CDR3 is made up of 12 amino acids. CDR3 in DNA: TGTGCCAACAGCTTAGGGGTTCGGGCCCAGTACTTC. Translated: CANSLGVRAQYF.

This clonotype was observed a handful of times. CDR3 DNA sequence: TGCAGTGCCTTGGACAGGGTCCTCGTCGAGCAGTACTTC. Its protein product is CSALDRVLVEQYF. The J gene is TRBJ2-7, the V gene TRBV20-1; 8 bases fit TRBD1. The length of the CDR3 is 13 residues. CDR1 and CDR2 from the germline V gene are DFQATT and SNEGSKA (reference sequence). J gave up 6 bases and V 6 bases, and 10 bases lay outside the gene matches.

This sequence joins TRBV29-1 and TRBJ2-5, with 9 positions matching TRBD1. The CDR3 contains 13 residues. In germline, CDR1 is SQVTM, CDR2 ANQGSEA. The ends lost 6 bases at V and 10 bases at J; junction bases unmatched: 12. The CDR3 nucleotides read TGCAGCGTGGGGGAGGACAGGGGAGAAGACCAGTACTTC. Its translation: CSVGEDRGEDQYF.

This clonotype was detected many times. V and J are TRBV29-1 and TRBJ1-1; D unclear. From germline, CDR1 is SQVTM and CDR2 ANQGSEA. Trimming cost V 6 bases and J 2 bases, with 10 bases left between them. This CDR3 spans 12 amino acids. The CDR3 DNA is TGCAGCGTCGGCCGCGGAAACACTGAAGCTTTCTTT. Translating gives CSVGRGNTEAFF.

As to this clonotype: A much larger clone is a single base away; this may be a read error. The CDR3 DNA is TGTGCCGGCTCCCCCAGAGGGGGAAACACTGAAGCTTTCTTT. It yields the protein CAGSPRGGNTEAFF. This chain connects TRBV18 to TRBJ1-1, with D possibly being TRBD1 (6 bases). This CDR3 spans 14 amino acids. The germline V gene has CDR1 KGHSH and CDR2 LQKENI.

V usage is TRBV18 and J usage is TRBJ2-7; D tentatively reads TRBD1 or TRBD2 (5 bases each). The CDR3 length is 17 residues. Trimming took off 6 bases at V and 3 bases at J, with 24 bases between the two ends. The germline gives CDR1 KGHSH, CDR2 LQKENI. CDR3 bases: TGTGCCAGCTCCCCAGACAGTCGTGTAGGCGGGCTCTACGAGCAGTACTTC. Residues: CASSPDSRVGGLYEQYF.

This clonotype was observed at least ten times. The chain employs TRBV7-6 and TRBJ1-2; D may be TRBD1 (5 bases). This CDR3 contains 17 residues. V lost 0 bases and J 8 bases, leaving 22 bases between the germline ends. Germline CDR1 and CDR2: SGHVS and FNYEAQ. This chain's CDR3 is CASSLAGERVAGSGYTF. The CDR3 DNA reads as TGTGCCAGCAGCTTAGCGGGGGAGAGGGTGGCGGGGAGCGGCTACACCTTC.

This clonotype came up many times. Here the CDR3 DNA reads TGCAGTGCTAAAAAGGCCTTAGCGGGAGGGTCGGATACGCAGTATTTT. This translates into CSAKKALAGGSDTQYF. V and J are TRBV20-1 and TRBJ2-3, with 11 bases identical to TRBD2. Germline assignment: CDR1 DFQATT and CDR2 SNEGSKA (reference sequence). CDR3 size: 16 residues. The J segment lost 6 bases and the V segment lost 4 bases, leaving 12 bases of the junction unmatched.